One sample yielded the 27 T cell receptor beta chains listed below, sequenced in a study of blood T cell repertoires in COVID-19. Using immunoSEQ multiplex PCR, the repertoire was profiled, and TCRdb retains in-frame clones only, with some absent. This table has about 390,000 clones, around nine tenths appearing once. The sequenced sample consisted of PBMCs or T cells enriched from blood (not recorded which). These TCRs come from a woman aged 45-59 years who had recovered from COVID-19.

This clone showed up just a few times. This chain links TRBV28 with TRBJ1-2, with 7 bases lining up with TRBD1. This CDR3 is built from 14 residues. Germline V CDR1 and CDR2: MDHEN, SYDVKM. The junction had 13 bases not matched to a gene; V was cut back by 7 bases and J by 8 bases. CDR3 loop: CASTPMNRGEGYTF. For the CDR3, the DNA is TGTGCCAGCACCCCAATGAACAGGGGTGAGGGCTACACCTTC.

This chain links TRBV6-5 with TRBJ1-1, with D perhaps matching TRBD1 (6 bases). Germline V gives CDR1 MNHEY, CDR2 SVGAGI. CDR3 length: 12 residues. The V gene lost 3 bases and the J gene lost 8 bases, with 10 bases spanning the gap. The CDR3 nucleotides are TGTGCCAGCAGTTATCCCGGACAGGAAGCTTTCTTT. This sequence encodes CASSYPGQEAFF.

With respect to this clone: The sample has other DNA sequences that encode this CDR3 too. The gene calls are TRBV5-1 and TRBJ2-3; D is uncertain. CDR3 length: 14 residues. Trimming cost V 2 bases and J 0 bases, with 7 bases left between them. CDR1 and CDR2 (germline): SGHRS, YFSETQ. DNA for the CDR3: TGCGCCAGCAGCTTAGGCGGTAGCACAGATACGCAGTATTTT. This translates into CASSLGGSTDTQYF.

The chain is built from TRBV10-3 and TRBJ2-7; 8 nucleotides line up with TRBD2. In germline, CDR1 is ENHRY, CDR2 SYGVKD. Unmatched junction bases numbered 4, after V lost 8 bases and J lost 4 bases. The CDR3 sequence is 12 residues long. The CDR3 reads CAIARGEYEQYF. DNA of the CDR3: TGTGCCATCGCGCGGGGGGAGTACGAGCAGTACTTC.

This clone showed up just once. J is TRBJ2-2 and V is TRBV9; TRBD2 agrees at 7 bases. The CDR3 is made up of 14 amino acids. Germline CDR1 and CDR2: SGDLS and YYNGEE. V was pared by 4 bases and J by 2 bases, with 2 bases of the junction left unmatched. The CDR3 region has the DNA TGTGCCAGCAGCAAGACTAGCAACACCGGGGAGCTGTTTTTT. Its protein is CASSKTSNTGELFF.

The V gene is TRBV7-6, the J gene TRBJ2-5; TRBD2 matches at 8 bases. CDR1 is SGHVS, CDR2 FNYEAQ, per germline. Trimming took 3 bases from V and 2 from J; bases not matched to a gene: 2. CDR3 length: 14 residues. The CDR3 reads CASSLTSVQETQYF. CDR3 in DNA: TGTGCCAGCAGCTTGACTAGCGTACAAGAGACCCAGTACTTC.

V gene TRBV29-1 combines with J gene TRBJ2-6; the D is unclear. CDR1 is SQVTM, CDR2 ANQGSEA, per germline. V lost 0 bases, J lost 2 bases, and 5 bases lay in between. The CDR3 covers 14 residues. This CDR3 reads CSVEEFAGANVLTF. The CDR3 region has the DNA TGCAGCGTTGAAGAGTTCGCTGGGGCCAACGTCCTGACTTTC.

J is TRBJ1-2 and V is TRBV18; D is uncertain. This CDR3 spans 15 amino acids. With 3 bases removed from V and 8 bases from J, the gap between germline ends came to 19 bases. CDR1 is KGHSH, CDR2 LQKENI, per germline. CDR3 bases: TGTGCCAGCTCACCGAAAAGTGGGAGAGATGGGGGCTACACCTTC. It encodes CASSPKSGRDGGYTF.

The chain carries TRBV28 and TRBJ1-2, with 12 bases that match TRBD1. The CDR3 is made up of 14 amino acids. V was pared by 2 bases and J by 8 bases, with 3 bases of the junction left unmatched. Germline assignment: CDR1 MDHEN and CDR2 SYDVKM. The CDR3 spells CASSLGTGGAGYTF. The CDR3 bases are TGTGCCAGCAGTTTAGGGACAGGGGGCGCGGGCTACACCTTC.

CDR3 nucleotides: TGTGCCAGCAGCGACAAGGGGAATAAAGCTTTCTTT. Translated: CASSDKGNKAFF. V usage is TRBV5-8 and J usage is TRBJ1-1; TRBD1 might be the D (5 bases). CDR1 and CDR2 (germline): SGHTS, YDEGEE. The CDR3 runs to 12 residues. V gave up 4 bases and J gave up 9 bases, with 13 bases separating them.

The chain couples TRBV6-5 to TRBJ1-2; maybe TRBD1 (6 bases). CDR3 size: 14 residues. The V gene lost 2 bases and the J gene lost 6 bases, with 13 bases spanning the gap. The germline CDR1 and CDR2 sequences are MNHEY and SVGAGI. CDR3 sequence reads: CASSYLRQVDGYTF. DNA for the CDR3: TGTGCCAGCAGTTACCTACGACAGGTTGATGGCTACACCTTC.

The rearrangement links TRBV30 to TRBJ1-2; weak D call: TRBD1 (5 bases). The CDR3 is 11 residues long. Deletions cut 0 bases from V and 12 bases from J, with 11 bases between. The V gene's germline CDR1 is GTSNPN and CDR2 SVGIG (reference sequence). CDR3 region: CAWSVEGIHTF. The CDR3 DNA reads TGTGCCTGGAGTGTGGAGGGGATCCACACCTTC.

The chain employs TRBV25-1 and TRBJ1-2; D ambiguous. CDR1 is MGHDK, CDR2 SYGVNS, per germline. This CDR3 region has 12 residues. Trimming cost V 3 bases and J 4 bases, with 6 bases left between them. The DNA for the CDR3 is TGTGCCAGCAGTGACGACATCTATGGCTACACCTTC. It is translated as CASSDDIYGYTF.

This chain connects TRBV5-1 to TRBJ1-1, with TRBD1 matching over 7 bases. The CDR3 consists of 14 residues. The V and J ends lost 5 bases and 1 base, in that order; junction bases with no gene match: 5. CDR1 and CDR2 from the germline V gene are SGHRS and YFSETQ. This chain's CDR3 is CASSYQGGNTEAFF. Written as DNA, the CDR3 is TGCGCCAGCAGTTACCAGGGGGGGAACACTGAAGCTTTCTTT.

This chain joins TRBV27 and TRBJ2-3; 9 nucleotides agree with TRBD1. V shed 9 bases and J 1 base; nucleotides not matched to a gene: 11. The CDR3 length is 16 residues. Germline CDR1 and CDR2: MNHEY and SMNVEV (reference sequence). The CDR3 sequence: CARDIGTGIGTDTQYF. The DNA of the CDR3 is TGTGCCAGAGATATTGGGACAGGGATCGGCACAGATACGCAGTATTTT.

In this sample, this clone turned up once. This chain joins TRBV6-2 or TRBV6-3 and TRBJ1-2; 9 bases match TRBD1. Trimming took 5 bases from V and 4 from J; bases not matched to a gene: 11. Germline-derived CDR1 and CDR2 are MNHEY and SVGEGT. The CDR3 totals 16 residues. CDR3 residues: CASSPVGQGKGYGYTF. In nucleotides, the CDR3 is TGTGCCAGCAGTCCGGTCGGACAGGGGAAGGGCTATGGCTACACCTTC.

V is TRBV18 and J is TRBJ1-3, with TRBD1 matching 10 bases. The V gene end was trimmed by 2 bases and the J gene end by 4 bases; junction bases not matched to a gene: 2. The germline V gene has CDR1 KGHSH and CDR2 LQKENI. The length of the CDR3 is 15 residues. CDR3 loop: CASSPDRGLGNTIYF. The CDR3 bases are TGTGCCAGCTCACCAGACAGGGGGCTCGGAAACACCATATATTTT.

The rearrangement links TRBV11-2 to TRBJ1-6, with 8 bases aligning to TRBD1. This CDR3 is built from 17 residues. Trimming cost V 5 bases and J 9 bases; bases outside gene matches: 15. CDR1 is SGHAT, CDR2 FQNNGV, per germline. The CDR3: CASSLYGQGRLRSPLHF. The CDR3 nucleotides read TGTGCCAGCAGCCTCTACGGACAGGGAAGGTTGCGTTCACCCCTCCACTTT.

The chain is built from TRBV27 and TRBJ2-7; 7 bases align to TRBD1. Per the germline V gene, CDR1 is MNHEY and CDR2 is SMNVEV (reference sequence). The V segment lost 2 bases and the J segment 2 bases; nucleotides outside the gene matches: 6. This CDR3 comprises 15 residues. The CDR3 is CASSLGVGQTYEQYF. The CDR3 DNA follows: TGTGCCAGCAGTTTAGGTGTGGGACAGACCTACGAGCAGTACTTC.

The chain is built from TRBV27 and TRBJ1-2, with 8 bases identical to TRBD1. J was trimmed by 8 bases and V by 6 bases; bases with no gene match: 14. The germline CDR1 and CDR2 sequences are MNHEY and SMNVEV (reference sequence). The CDR3 contains 15 residues. The CDR3 DNA sequence: TGTGCCAGCAGAAGAGGACAGGGAATTATTTCGGGCTACACCTTC. Translation gives CASRRGQGIISGYTF.

The chain employs TRBV28 and TRBJ1-2, with TRBD1 matching over 7 bases. CDR3 length: 12 amino acids. Germline CDR1 reads MDHEN; CDR2 reads SYDVKM. V dropped 4 bases and J dropped 6; count of bases not matched to a gene: 2. CDR3 sequence reads: CASSSDRDGYTF. The CDR3 DNA is TGTGCCAGCAGTTCTGACAGGGATGGCTACACCTTC.

The chain joins TRBV7-2 to TRBJ1-4; 8 bases map to TRBD1. After removal of 5 bases from V and 7 bases from J, the junction contained 12 bases not matched to a gene. This CDR3 is built from 16 residues. Germline values: CDR1 SGHTA, CDR2 FQGNSA. The CDR3 nucleotides are TGTGCCAGCAGCCCCGCCCGGGCAGGGGGCAGTGAAAAACTGTTTTTT. Protein product: CASSPARAGGSEKLFF.

This clone came up a few times. The chain links TRBV5-1 to TRBJ2-7, with 7 bases identical to TRBD1. CDR1 SGHRS and CDR2 YFSETQ come from the germline V gene. The CDR3 totals 14 residues. The trim removed 4 bases at V and 6 bases at J, leaving 10 bases unmatched. Written as DNA, the CDR3 is TGCGCCAGCAGCCGACAGGGCGATACTGCCGAGCAGTACTTC. Its protein is CASSRQGDTAEQYF.

The chain links TRBV6-5 to TRBJ2-1, with TRBD1 matching 7 bases. Germline CDR1 and CDR2: MNHEY and SVGAGI. J gave up 6 bases and V 1 base, and 6 bases lay outside the gene matches. This CDR3 is built from 15 residues. As DNA, the CDR3 is TGTGCCAGCAGTTACTACAGGGGTTGGAGCAATGAGCAGTTCTTC. Its translation is CASSYYRGWSNEQFF.

The chain uses TRBV6-5 and TRBJ2-2; 10 bases agree with TRBD1. The J segment lost 5 bases and the V segment lost 7 bases, leaving 7 bases of the junction unmatched. Germline V CDR1 and CDR2: MNHEY, SVGAGI. The CDR3 contains 15 residues. CDR3 sequence reads: CASTGTGELTGELFF. CDR3 sequence (DNA): TGTGCCAGCACCGGGACAGGGGAGTTGACCGGGGAGCTGTTTTTT.

This rearrangement joins TRBV18 to TRBJ2-5, with a possible D match to TRBD2 (5 bases). CDR3 length equals 17 residues. Germline V CDR1 and CDR2: KGHSH, LQKENI. Trimming took 0 bases from V and 3 from J, leaving 17 bases between them. In DNA form, the CDR3 reads TGTGCCAGCTCACCACCTTCATATCGAGGGAGAAAAGAGACCCAGTACTTC. Protein product: CASSPPSYRGRKETQYF. Filled out from reference TRBV18 and TRBJ2-5, the complete variable domain reads NAGVMQNPRHLVRRRGQEARLRCSPMKGHSHVYWYRQLPEEGLKFMVYLQKENIIDESGMPKERFSAEFPKEGPSILRIQQVVRGDSAAYFCASSPPSYRGRKETQYFGPGTRLLVL.

This clone came up a few times. The chain carries TRBV9 and TRBJ2-7; 10 bases match TRBD1. V lost 0 bases, J lost 2 bases, and 2 bases stayed unmatched. The germline gives CDR1 SGDLS, CDR2 YYNGEE. CDR3 length equals 15 residues. The CDR3, as DNA: TGTGCCAGCAGCGTAGTAGGGACAGGGGCCTACGAGCAGTACTTC. Protein sequence: CASSVVGTGAYEQYF.